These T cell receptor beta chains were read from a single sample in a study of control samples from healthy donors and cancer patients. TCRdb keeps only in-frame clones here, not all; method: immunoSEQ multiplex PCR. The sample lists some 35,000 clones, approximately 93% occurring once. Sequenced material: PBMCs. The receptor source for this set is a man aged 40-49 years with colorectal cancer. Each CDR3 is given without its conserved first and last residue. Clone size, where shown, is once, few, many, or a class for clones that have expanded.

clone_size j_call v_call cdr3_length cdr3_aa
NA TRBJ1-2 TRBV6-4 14 ASSETGTGGAGGYT
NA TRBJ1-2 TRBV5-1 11 ASSHGQGRLST
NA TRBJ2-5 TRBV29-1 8 SVYRETQY
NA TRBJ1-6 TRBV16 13 ASSPTGQGNSPLH
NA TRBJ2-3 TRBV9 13 ASTRTGTSTDTQY
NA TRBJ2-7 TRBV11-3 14 ASSHGQGKITYEQY
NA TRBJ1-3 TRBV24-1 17 ATSDLISVGRVLGNTIY
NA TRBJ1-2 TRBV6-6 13 ASSYGDDRGHGYT
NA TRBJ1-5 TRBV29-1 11 SARDTQDQPQH
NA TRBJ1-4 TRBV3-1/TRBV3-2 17 ASTNGDGRRANQNEKLF
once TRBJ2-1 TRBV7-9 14 ASSLGLGDPYNEQF
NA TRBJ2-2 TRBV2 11 ASTKRGGGELF
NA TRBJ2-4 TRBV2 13 ASRYLGRAKNIQY
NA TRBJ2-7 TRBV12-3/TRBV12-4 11 ASSPDSPLEQY
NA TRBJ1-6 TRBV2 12 ASSVGQKNSPLH
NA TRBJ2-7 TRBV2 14 ASRDPGDRGPYEQY
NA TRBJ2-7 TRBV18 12 ASSLDQGGYEQY
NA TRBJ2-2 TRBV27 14 ASKRGTSENTGELF
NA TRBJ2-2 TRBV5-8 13 ASRRGGTNTGELF
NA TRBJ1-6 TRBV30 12 AWSNRVIDSPLH
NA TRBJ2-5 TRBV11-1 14 ASSRGGNRYQETQY
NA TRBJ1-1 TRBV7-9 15 ASKPNRGQEVNTEAF
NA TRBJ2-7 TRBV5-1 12 ASSLAPGPYEQY
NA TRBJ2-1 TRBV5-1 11 ASSLARGNEQF
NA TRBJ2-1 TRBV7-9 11 ASSLGSWDEQF
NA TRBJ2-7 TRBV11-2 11 ASSSDSSYEQY
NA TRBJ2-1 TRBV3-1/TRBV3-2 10 ASSQFGGEQF
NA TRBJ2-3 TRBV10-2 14 ASNQARQPSTDTQY
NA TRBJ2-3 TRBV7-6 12 ASGGGRSTDTQY
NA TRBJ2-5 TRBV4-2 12 ASSQLGTQETQY
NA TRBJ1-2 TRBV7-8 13 ASSSSRGSPYGYT
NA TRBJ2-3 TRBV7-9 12 ASSLKLGRDTQY
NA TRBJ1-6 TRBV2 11 ASMGYGNSPLH
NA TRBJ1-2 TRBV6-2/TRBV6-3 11 ASIPTGSYGYT
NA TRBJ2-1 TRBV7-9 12 ASSQVLRGDEQF
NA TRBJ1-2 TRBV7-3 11 ASSAQGVDGYT
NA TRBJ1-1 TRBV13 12 ASSRRPMNTEAF
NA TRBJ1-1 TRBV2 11 ATRGTGRTEAF
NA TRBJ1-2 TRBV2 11 ASSQAKAYGYT
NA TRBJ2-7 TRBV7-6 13 ASSLGGRGQGEQY
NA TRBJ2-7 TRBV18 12 ASSPQAGGGEQY
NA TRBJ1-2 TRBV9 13 ASSVEGAPTYGYT
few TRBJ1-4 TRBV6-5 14 ASSSSLGRRNEKLF
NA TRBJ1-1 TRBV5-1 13 ASSPDRVTDTEAF
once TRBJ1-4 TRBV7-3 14 ASSLGDRGTNEKLF
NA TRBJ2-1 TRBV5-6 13 ASSRQALSYNEQF
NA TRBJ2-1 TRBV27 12 ASSLDREYNEQF
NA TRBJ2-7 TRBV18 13 ASSPGTSGGGEQY
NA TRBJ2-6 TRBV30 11 AVNPSGANVLT
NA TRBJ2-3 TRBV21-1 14 ASSSWTGGSTDTQY
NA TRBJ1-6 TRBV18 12 ASSPKERNSPLH
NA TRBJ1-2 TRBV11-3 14 ASSLGLIGQNYGYT
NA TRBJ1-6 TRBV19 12 ASSIGQLNSPLH
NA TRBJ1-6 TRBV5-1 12 ASSLTGTESPLH
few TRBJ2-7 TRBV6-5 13 ASSRGQGGSYEQY